The entry below describes one T cell receptor (beta chain). TCRdb's copy holds only in-frame clones and misses some; the assay was immunoSEQ multiplex PCR. The table records fewer than 250,000 clones, more than 85% of them present only once. The data stem from a study of T cell responses to AZD1222 COVID-19 vaccine. Per germline, CDR1 SGHNT and CDR2 YYREEE (reference sequence). Losses at the gene ends were 0 bases for V and 4 bases for J; bases not matched to a gene: 6. The CDR3 is 17 amino acids. The clonotype comes from an adult in good health. The chain is built from TRBV5-4 and TRBJ2-2; 10 nucleotides align to TRBD2. The sample in question was peripheral blood, obtained on day 0 of MenACWY control vaccination. CDR3 in DNA: TGTGCCAGCAGCTTGGGCTTAGCGGGGGGCGGCACCGGGGAGCTGTTTTTT. This codes for CASSLGLAGGGTGELFF.